These 13 T cell receptor beta chains were sequenced from one sample in a study of OX40 agonist ivuxolimab in advanced cancers. Libraries came from the immunoSEQ multiplex PCR assay. TCRdb carries this immuneACCESS record with in-frame sequences only. Its versions omit some clonotypes, under half of them owing to an unresolved V gene in the studies checked, with the rest unexplained. This sample comprises about 26,000 clones, 85% of them detected only once. Approximately 26% of the sample lies in the top ten. The material was CD4+ or CD8+ T cells sorted from blood, obtained in a trial of the OX40 agonist ivuxolimab. All receptors come from an adult with an advanced solid tumor such as melanoma, head and neck, liver or kidney cancer.

As to this clone: The DNA is omitted, as the CDR3 cannot be located on it reliably, and the CDR3 follows TCRdb's listing. The chain couples TRBV9 to TRBJ2-1; the D call of TRBD2 is as the table states it, not checked on the DNA. CDR1 is SGDLS and CDR2 is YYNGEE in the germline V gene. The CDR3 contains 13 residues when both ends are counted. CDR3 residues: CASSVGGGSYEFF.

This rearrangement joins TRBV6-5 to TRBJ2-3; 8 bases are a match to TRBD2. This CDR3 region has 13 residues. CDR1 and CDR2 (germline): MNHEY, SVGAGI. V was pared by 6 bases and J by 5 bases, with 4 bases of the junction left unmatched. The chain's CDR3 is CASRSGGGDTQYF. The DNA of the CDR3 is TGTGCCAGCAGATCGGGAGGGGGAGATACGCAGTATTTT.

Only one count was recorded for this clone. This chain connects TRBV10-3 to TRBJ2-5; 11 bases fit TRBD2. The CDR3 totals 16 residues. The junction had 10 bases not matched to a gene; V was cut back by 6 bases and J by 4 bases. Per the germline V gene, CDR1 is ENHRY and CDR2 is SYGVKD. The CDR3 DNA reads TGTGCCATCAGATCTACTAGCGGGAGAGATCTAGAGACCCAGTACTTC. As protein: CAIRSTSGRDLETQYF.

V and J are TRBV29-1 and TRBJ1-2, with D possibly being TRBD1 (6 bases). The V end lost 7 bases, the J end lost 6 bases, and 12 bases lay between the germline ends. The CDR3 consists of 11 residues. Per germline, CDR1 SQVTM and CDR2 ANQGSEA. CDR3 amino acids: CSARTVDGYTF. The CDR3 region has the DNA TGCAGCGCCCGGACAGTGGATGGCTACACCTTC.

V usage is TRBV19 and J usage is TRBJ2-1, with D maybe TRBD2 (5 bases). This CDR3 is 14 amino acids long. V was pared by 7 bases and J by 4 bases, with 14 bases between. Germline V lookup: CDR1 LNHDA, CDR2 SQIVND (reference sequence). This CDR3 reads CASKRAGLYNEQFF. The DNA for the CDR3 is TGTGCCAGTAAGAGGGCAGGACTTTACAATGAGCAGTTCTTC.

The chain is built from TRBV5-3 and TRBJ2-5; 7 bases fit TRBD2. TRBV5-3 is an ORF, and what it does is uncertain. V was pared by 4 bases and J by 0 bases, with 6 bases of the junction left unmatched. The CDR3 extends over 15 amino acids. The CDR3 bases are TGTGCCAGAAGCCTGGGACTACAAGACCAAGAGACCCAGTACTTC. Translation gives CARSLGLQDQETQYF.

The chain combines TRBV30 with TRBJ1-1; 11 nucleotides align to TRBD1. This CDR3 has 13 residues. V gave up 3 bases and J gave up 6 bases; unmatched junction bases: 3. Germline lookup yields CDR1 GTSNPN and CDR2 SVGIG (reference sequence). Written as DNA, the CDR3 is TGTGCCTGGAGAGGACAGGGGGCCGCTGAAGCTTTCTTT. This sequence encodes CAWRGQGAAEAFF. The variable domain in full, with the rest retrieved from reference TRBV30 and TRBJ1-1, is SQTIHQWPATLVQPVGSPLSLECTVEGTSNPNLYWYRQAAGRGLQLLFYSVGIGQISSEVPQNLSASRPQDRQFILSSKKLLLSDSGFYLCAWRGQGAAEAFFGQGTRLTVV.

The chain couples TRBV7-9 to TRBJ2-7; D call uncertain. The CDR3 totals 12 residues. The germline gives CDR1 SEHNR, CDR2 FQNEAQ (reference sequence). Trimming removed 1 base at V and 3 bases at J, with 4 bases between. CDR3 bases: TGTGCCAGCAGCTTAGATCTCTACGAGCAGTACTTC. Translated: CASSLDLYEQYF.

The V gene is TRBV27, the J gene TRBJ2-7; 9 bases align to TRBD1. CDR3 length: 20 amino acids. V was pared by 2 bases and J by 3 bases, with 20 bases of the junction left unmatched. Germline lookup yields CDR1 MNHEY and CDR2 SMNVEV (reference sequence). The CDR3 bases are TGTGCCAGCAGTTTAGGACCCCCCCATATAACAGGGGGCGTAAACTACGAGCAGTACTTC. Translated, it gives CASSLGPPHITGGVNYEQYF.

This clone has just a few counts. The rearrangement links TRBV28 to TRBJ1-6; D ambiguous. The length of the CDR3 is 13 residues. Deletions cut 3 bases from V and 5 bases from J, with 5 bases between. Germline V gene lookup returns CDR1 MDHEN and CDR2 SYDVKM. CDR3 DNA sequence: TGTGCCAGCAGTTTGGGCAATAATTCACCCCTCCACTTT. Its protein product is CASSLGNNSPLHF. Drawing the rest from reference TRBV28 and TRBJ1-6, the complete variable domain is DVKVTQSSRYLVKRTGEKVFLECVQDMDHENMFWYRQDPGLGLRLIYFSYDVKMKEKGDIPEGYSVSREKKERFSLILESASTNQTSMYLCASSLGNNSPLHFGNGTRLTVT.

This clone is labeled medium-sized (0.01 to 0.1%). The chain recombines TRBV9 with TRBJ1-1; D not resolved. Trimming removed 4 bases from V and 5 bases from J, with 15 bases in between. CDR1 is SGDLS, CDR2 YYNGEE, per germline. The CDR3 consists of 14 residues. CDR3 in amino acids: CASSPPHGSTEAFF. CDR3 DNA sequence: TGTGCCAGCAGCCCCCCCCACGGATCTACTGAAGCTTTCTTT.

The gene calls are TRBV5-1 and TRBJ2-7; tentatively, D is TRBD2 (5 bases). Looked up from germline, CDR1 is SGHRS and CDR2 is YFSETQ. The CDR3 contains 13 residues. V was cut by 0 bases and J by 7 bases, with 11 bases left in between. CDR3 protein: CASSLAGVGEQYF. The DNA of the CDR3 is TGCGCCAGCAGCTTGGCCGGGGTAGGAGAGCAGTACTTC.

Notes on this clone: This sample includes further DNA sequences coding for the same CDR3. The rearrangement uses TRBV27 and TRBJ2-5, with no clear D. The CDR3 has 13 amino acids. V was pared by 0 bases and J by 2 bases, with 4 bases between. Per germline, CDR1 MNHEY and CDR2 SMNVEV (reference sequence). The CDR3 DNA reads as TGTGCCAGCAGTTTATCCGGACAAGAGACCCAGTACTTC. Amino acids: CASSLSGQETQYF.